This T cell receptor (beta chain) emerged from a study of cytomegalovirus exposure and HLA in healthy donors. The PCR used 60 Vbeta and 13 Jbeta primers. Here immunoSEQ multiplex PCR was the method, and the copy in TCRdb shows in-frame clones only, minus some. The data show some 64,000 clones, roughly 90% seen once. J gave up 2 bases and V 6 bases, and 6 bases lay outside the gene matches. The germline V gene encodes CDR1 LNHDA and CDR2 SQIVND (reference sequence). CDR3 length: 14 residues. The sequence was obtained from a man aged 25 to 45 in good health and CMV-seropositive. This chain uses TRBV19 with TRBJ1-1; 7 bases line up with TRBD1. Sequencing used PBMCs. As DNA, the CDR3 is TGTGCCAGTAGCACAGGGGCCTACAACACTGAAGCTTTCTTT. Its protein product is CASSTGAYNTEAFF.